A single count supports the clone carrying this T cell receptor (beta chain). Its matching antigen is unknown. With 60 Vbeta and 13 Jbeta primers, the PCR was carried out. Profiling relied on immunoSEQ multiplex PCR, and the TCRdb table lists in-frame clones only, not all of them. The sample has roughly 190,000 clones; over 75% are singletons. This entry belongs to a study of cytomegalovirus exposure and HLA in healthy donors. As for the study in general: Early released data comprised tens of millions of unique TCRs from HLA-typed donors. Of all 400 or so donors who were genotyped, roughly 81% belonged to the Caucasian-associated ancestry cluster. Notes on the study in general: Upon later analysis, HLA-associated TCR beta chains proved more clonally expanded than other, equally common chains. For most TCR beta V segments, an earlier analysis put the productive rate at about 87% or about 30% of the time.

This TCR was sampled from a man aged 35 to 55 in good health and CMV-seropositive. Sequencing was performed on PBMCs.

This CDR3 is CASSENRDSEAFF. CDR3 in DNA: TGTGCCAGCAGTGAAAACAGGGATTCGGAAGCTTTCTTT. This chain joins TRBV28 and TRBJ1-1, with D possibly being TRBD1 (6 bases). The CDR3 is made up of 13 amino acids. The ends were cut back, 5 bases at V and 8 bases at J, with 15 bases in the middle. Per the germline V gene, CDR1 is MDHEN and CDR2 is SYDVKM.